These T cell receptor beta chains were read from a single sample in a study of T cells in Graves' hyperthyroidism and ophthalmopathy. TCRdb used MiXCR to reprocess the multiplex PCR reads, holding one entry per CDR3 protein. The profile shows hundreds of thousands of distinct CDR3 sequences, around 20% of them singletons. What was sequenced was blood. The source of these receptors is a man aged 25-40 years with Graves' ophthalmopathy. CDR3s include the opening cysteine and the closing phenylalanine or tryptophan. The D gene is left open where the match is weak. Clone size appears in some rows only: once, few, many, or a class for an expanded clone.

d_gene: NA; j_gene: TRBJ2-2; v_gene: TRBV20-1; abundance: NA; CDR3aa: CSARVLATGELFF; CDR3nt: TGCAGTGCCCGGGTACTGGCCACCGGGGAGCTGTTTTTT
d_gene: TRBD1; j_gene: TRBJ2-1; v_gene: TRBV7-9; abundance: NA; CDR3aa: CASSIQGAHEQFF; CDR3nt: TGTGCCAGTTCGATACAGGGGGCGCATGAGCAGTTCTTC
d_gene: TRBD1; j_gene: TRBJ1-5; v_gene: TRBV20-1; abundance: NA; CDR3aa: CSARRDSRLSNQPQHF; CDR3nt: TGCAGTGCTAGGAGGGACAGCCGCTTGAGCAATCAGCCCCAGCATTTT
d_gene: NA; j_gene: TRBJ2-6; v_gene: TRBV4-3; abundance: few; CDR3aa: CASSQLVSSGANVLTF; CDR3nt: TGCGCCAGCAGCCAGCTAGTGAGCTCTGGGGCCAACGTCCTGACTTTC
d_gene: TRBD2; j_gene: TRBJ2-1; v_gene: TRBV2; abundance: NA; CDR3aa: CATQGEGNNEQFF; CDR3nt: TGTGCCACCCAAGGGGAGGGGAACAATGAGCAGTTCTTC
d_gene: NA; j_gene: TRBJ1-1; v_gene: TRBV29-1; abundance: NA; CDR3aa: CSALGGGTEAFF; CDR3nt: TGCAGCGCCCTCGGGGGTGGCACTGAAGCTTTCTTT
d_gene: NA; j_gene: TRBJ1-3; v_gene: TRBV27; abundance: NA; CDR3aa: CASSDVSGNTIYF; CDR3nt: TGTGCCAGCTCGGATGTCTCTGGAAACACCATATATTTT
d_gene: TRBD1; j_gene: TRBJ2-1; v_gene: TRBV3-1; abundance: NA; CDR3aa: CASSLTGTGWNEQFF; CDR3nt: TGTGCCAGCAGCCTCACCGGGACAGGGTGGAATGAGCAGTTCTTC
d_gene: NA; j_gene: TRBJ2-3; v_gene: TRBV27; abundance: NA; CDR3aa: CASSPPGHRRTDTQYF; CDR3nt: TGTGCCAGCAGTCCACCGGGACACCGTCGCACAGATACGCAGTATTTT
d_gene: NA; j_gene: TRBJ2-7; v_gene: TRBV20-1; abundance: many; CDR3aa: CSARDSSEGYEQYF; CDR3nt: TGCAGTGCTAGAGATTCCTCGGAGGGCTACGAGCAGTACTTC
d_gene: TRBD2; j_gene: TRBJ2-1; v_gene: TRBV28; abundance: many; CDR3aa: CASSLWWEREGILDEQFF; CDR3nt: TGTGCCAGCAGTTTATGGTGGGAGCGGGAGGGTATTTTGGATGAGCAGTTCTTC